The clone carrying this T cell receptor (beta chain) was counted between two and nine times. What it binds is unknown. Constant-region reverse primers amplified full-length variable regions, followed by semi-nested Nested Universal Primer A PCR. TCRdb re-derived calls from the 5' RACE reads in MiXCR, one entry per CDR3 protein. The sample has roughly 7,800 distinct CDR3 sequences, 15% to 20% seen once. Study findings and constraints: Larger-cohort validation covered only one TCR beta V-J rearrangement.

The V and J ends lost 2 bases and 9 bases, in that order; junction bases with no gene match: 3. Germline V CDR1 and CDR2: SEHNR, FQNEAQ (reference sequence). There are 13 residues in the CDR3. The clonotype comes from a female donor with breast cancer. V usage is TRBV7-9 and J usage is TRBJ2-4, with 8 bases identical to TRBD1. The sample comprised memory CD4+ T cells sorted from blood. Subset described: memory CD4+ T cells, CD4+CD45RO+CD25-. The CDR3 DNA follows: TGTGCCAGCAGCTTAAGGACAGGGATCATTCAGTACTTC. This sequence encodes CASSLRTGIIQYF.